One and the same sample provided the 10 T cell receptor beta chains below, sequenced in a study of T cells in Graves' hyperthyroidism and ophthalmopathy. RNA transcripts yielded amplified TCR beta CDR3 regions. A set of HTBI primers served as the primers for a first-round RT-PCR of the TCR CDR3. TCRdb reprocessed the multiplex PCR reads with MiXCR, giving one entry per CDR3 protein. The table records about 500,000 distinct CDR3 sequences, approximately 17% of them present only once. The sample taken for sequencing was blood. The source is a young woman with Graves' ophthalmopathy.

This clonotype came up many times. The V gene is TRBV5-6, the J gene TRBJ2-3; no definite D call. Trimming pared 1 base from V and 10 bases from J, leaving 7 bases between. The CDR3 has 11 residues. Germline V lookup: CDR1 SGHDT, CDR2 YYEEEE. CDR3 amino acids: CASSLTTAQYF. The CDR3, as DNA: TGTGCCAGCAGCTTGACGACCGCGCAGTATTTT. The full variable domain, rest sourced from reference TRBV5-6 and TRBJ2-3, is DAGVTQSPTHLIKTRGQQVTLRCSPKSGHDTVSWYQQALGQGPQFIFQYYEEEERQRGNFPDRFSGHQFPNYSSELNVNALLLGDSALYLCASSLTTAQYFGPGTRLTVL.

In this sample, this clonotype turned up many times. The V call is TRBV28, the J call TRBJ1-2; 7 positions agree with TRBD1. The length of the CDR3 is 15 residues. V shed 5 bases and J 4 bases; nucleotides not matched to a gene: 10. Germline V lookup: CDR1 MDHEN, CDR2 SYDVKM. For the CDR3, the DNA is TGTGCCAGCAGTGCCGGGACAGCGACGGGCTATGGCTACACCTTC. It translates to CASSAGTATGYGYTF.

This sequence joins TRBV7-2 and TRBJ1-2; no reliable D call. The CDR3 is made up of 12 amino acids. Germline CDR1 and CDR2: SGHTA and FQGNSA. V lost 2 bases, J lost 4 bases, and 5 bases lay in between. DNA for the CDR3: TGTGCCAGCAGCTTAAGCACCTATGGCTACACCTTC. Protein: CASSLSTYGYTF.

This clonotype was detected a few times. This chain uses TRBV6-1 with TRBJ1-4; D possibly corresponds to TRBD1 (5 bases). In germline, CDR1 is MNHNS, CDR2 SASEGT. Trimming pared 5 bases from V and 8 bases from J, leaving 15 bases between. The CDR3 extends over 14 amino acids. CDR3 sequence: CASSRGRGFEKLFF. The CDR3 region has the DNA TGTGCCAGCAGTAGGGGACGAGGATTCGAAAAACTGTTTTTT.

This clonotype was found a few times. V and J are TRBV4-2 and TRBJ1-1; TRBD1 matches 12 bases. V shed 2 bases and J 2 bases; nucleotides not matched to a gene: 6. This CDR3 comprises 17 residues. Per germline, CDR1 LGHNA and CDR2 YNFKEQ. CDR3 in DNA: TGTGCCAGCAGCCAATCCGGGACAGGGGGCGGAAACACTGAAGCTTTCTTT. Translating it yields CASSQSGTGGGNTEAFF.

There are many counts of this clonotype. The rearrangement joins TRBV11-2 to TRBJ2-7; maybe TRBD2 (5 bases). Trimming took off 5 bases at V and 4 bases at J, with 18 bases between the two ends. Germline V gene data show CDR1 as SGHAT and CDR2 as FQNNGV. The CDR3 sequence is 15 residues long. The CDR3 protein is CASSTRYYGLYEQYF. The CDR3, as DNA: TGTGCCAGCAGCACGCGTTACTACGGACTTTACGAGCAGTACTTC. Full variable domain (rest looked up from reference TRBV11-2 and TRBJ2-7): EAGVAQSPRYKIIEKRQSVAFWCNPISGHATLYWYQQILGQGPKLLIQFQNNGVVDDSQLPKDRFSAERLKGVDSTLKIQPAKLEDSAVYLCASSTRYYGLYEQYFGPGTRLTVT.

This clonotype was counted many times. The genes are TRBV7-8 and TRBJ2-1, with 14 bases matching TRBD2. CDR1 is SGHVS, CDR2 FQNEAQ, per germline. J lost 8 bases, V lost 5 bases, and 5 bases had no gene match. There are 15 residues in the CDR3. The CDR3 loop reads CASSGTSGRGDEQFF. The CDR3 region has the DNA TGTGCCAGCAGCGGGACTAGCGGGAGAGGGGATGAGCAGTTCTTC.

As to this clonotype: A junction boundary mismatches the germline segment, possibly from a read error. This chain joins TRBV30 and TRBJ1-3; D is ambiguous. Per germline, CDR1 GTSNPN and CDR2 SVGIG (reference sequence). CDR3 length equals 11 residues. CDR3 region: CARSVGNTIYF. In DNA form, the CDR3 reads TGTGCCCGGAGTGTTGGAAACACCATATATTTT.

This clonotype appeared many times. The chain is built from TRBV30 and TRBJ2-3; no clear D gene. This CDR3 is 14 amino acids long. The germline V and J ends were trimmed by 0 bases and 2 bases, with 9 bases remaining between them. The germline V gene encodes CDR1 GTSNPN and CDR2 SVGIG (reference sequence). The chain's CDR3 is CAWSVLLHTDTQYF. In nucleotides, the CDR3 is TGTGCCTGGAGTGTACTCCTACACACAGATACGCAGTATTTT.

This chain uses TRBV7-3 with TRBJ1-2; TRBD1 matches at 11 bases. The CDR3 is made up of 17 amino acids. V gave up 4 bases and J gave up 6 bases; unmatched junction bases: 13. Germline V CDR1 and CDR2: SGHTA, FQGTGA. CDR3 sequence (DNA): TGTGCCAGCAGCTCACGGGGGGGACAGGGGGTTTTCGATGGCTACACCTTC. This translates into CASSSRGGQGVFDGYTF.